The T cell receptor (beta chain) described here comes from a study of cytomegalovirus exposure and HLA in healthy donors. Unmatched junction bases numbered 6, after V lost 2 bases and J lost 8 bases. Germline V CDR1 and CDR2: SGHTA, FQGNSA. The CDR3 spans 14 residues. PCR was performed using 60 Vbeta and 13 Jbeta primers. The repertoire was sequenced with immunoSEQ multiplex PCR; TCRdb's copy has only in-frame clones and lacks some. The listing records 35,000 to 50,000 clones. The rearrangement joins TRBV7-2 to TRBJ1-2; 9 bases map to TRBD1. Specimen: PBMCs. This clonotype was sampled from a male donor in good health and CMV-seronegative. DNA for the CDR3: TGTGCCAGCAGCTTAAGGGGACAGGGAGTCGGCTACACCTTC. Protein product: CASSLRGQGVGYTF.